A single sample is the source of the 7 T cell receptor beta chains below, sequenced in a study of blood T cell repertoires in COVID-19. TCRdb's copy holds only in-frame clones and misses some; the assay was immunoSEQ multiplex PCR. The data hold approximately 210,000 clones, with about 86% observed a single time. The sequenced sample consisted of PBMCs or T cells enriched from blood (not recorded which). The receptors here all came from a woman in her forties or fifties with acute COVID-19.

This clone was detected only a few times. This sequence joins TRBV2 and TRBJ1-5; 10 positions match TRBD1. This CDR3 contains 15 residues. Germline V gives CDR1 SNHLY, CDR2 FYNNEI. V gave up 6 bases and J gave up 2 bases; unmatched junction bases: 4. The CDR3 protein is CASRGDRGGNQPQHF. In DNA, the CDR3 is TGTGCCAGCAGGGGGGACAGGGGCGGCAATCAGCCCCAGCATTTT. The full variable domain, its missing parts supplied by reference TRBV2 and TRBJ1-5, is EPEVTQTPSHQVTQMGQEVILRCVPISNHLYFYWYRQILGQKVEFLVSFYNNEISEKSEIFDDQFSVERPDGSNFTLKIRSTKLEDSAMYFCASRGDRGGNQPQHFGDGTRLSIL.

Of note for this clone: The same CDR3 can be traced to other DNA sequences in this sample. The CDR3 region is CASSSDSTNEKLFF. The CDR3 DNA sequence: TGCGCCAGCAGCTCAGATTCAACTAATGAAAAACTGTTTTTT. This sequence joins TRBV5-1 and TRBJ1-4, with D unclear. This CDR3 has 14 residues. V dropped 3 bases and J dropped 0 bases, with 6 bases sitting between them. The germline CDR1 and CDR2 sequences are SGHRS and YFSETQ.

The rearrangement links TRBV19 to TRBJ1-5; no definite D call. The CDR3 has 17 residues. Trimming pared 3 bases from V and 5 bases from J, leaving 20 bases between. Germline V gene lookup returns CDR1 LNHDA and CDR2 SQIVND (reference sequence). The chain's CDR3 is CASSILLAADPYQPQHF. CDR3 in DNA: TGTGCCAGTAGTATTTTATTGGCGGCAGACCCCTATCAGCCCCAGCATTTT.

The chain combines TRBV10-3 with TRBJ2-5, with 7 bases fitting TRBD2. The V gene end was trimmed by 0 bases and the J gene end by 4 bases; junction bases not matched to a gene: 8. The CDR3 is made up of 16 amino acids. Germline V lookup: CDR1 ENHRY, CDR2 SYGVKD. The CDR3 nucleotides are TGTGCCATCAGTGAGTCTGGGAGGGCCCTCGGAGAGACCCAGTACTTC. Translated: CAISESGRALGETQYF.

The V gene is TRBV29-1, the J gene TRBJ2-7, with D hard to call. Looked up from germline, CDR1 is SQVTM and CDR2 is ANQGSEA. The CDR3 has 11 residues. Trimming cost V 2 bases and J 3 bases, with 5 bases left between them. CDR3 sequence: CSVEQNYEQYF. DNA for the CDR3: TGCAGCGTTGAACAGAACTACGAGCAGTACTTC.

The V call is TRBV5-1, the J call TRBJ1-4; 10 positions agree with TRBD1. Per germline, CDR1 SGHRS and CDR2 YFSETQ. Germline trimming cut 2 bases from V and 10 bases from J; bases unmatched to any gene: 8. This CDR3 contains 15 residues. The CDR3 DNA sequence: TGCGCCAGCAGCTTTACCGGACAGGGGGAAGGAAAACTGTTTTTT. It encodes CASSFTGQGEGKLFF.

This clone was observed a single time. This chain links TRBV19 with TRBJ2-2; D gene unclear. Trimming shortened V by 7 bases and J by 3 bases, and 12 bases separated the two germline ends. CDR1 LNHDA and CDR2 SQIVND come from the germline V gene (reference sequence). This CDR3 is 14 amino acids long. The CDR3 here is CASTTLRDTGELFF. The CDR3 DNA sequence: TGTGCCAGTACCACCTTACGAGACACCGGGGAGCTGTTTTTT.